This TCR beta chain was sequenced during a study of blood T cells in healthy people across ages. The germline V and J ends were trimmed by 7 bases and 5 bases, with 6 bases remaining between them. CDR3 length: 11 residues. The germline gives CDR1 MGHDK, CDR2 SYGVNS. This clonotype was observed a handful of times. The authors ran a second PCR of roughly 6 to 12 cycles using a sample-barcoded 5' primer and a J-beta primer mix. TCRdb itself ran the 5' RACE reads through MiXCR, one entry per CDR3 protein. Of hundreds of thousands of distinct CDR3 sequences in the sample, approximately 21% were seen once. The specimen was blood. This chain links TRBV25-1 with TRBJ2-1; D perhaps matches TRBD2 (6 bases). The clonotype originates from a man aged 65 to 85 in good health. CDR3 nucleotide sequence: TGTGCCAGCAAGCGGGACAATGAGCAGTTCTTC. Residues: CASKRDNEQFF.